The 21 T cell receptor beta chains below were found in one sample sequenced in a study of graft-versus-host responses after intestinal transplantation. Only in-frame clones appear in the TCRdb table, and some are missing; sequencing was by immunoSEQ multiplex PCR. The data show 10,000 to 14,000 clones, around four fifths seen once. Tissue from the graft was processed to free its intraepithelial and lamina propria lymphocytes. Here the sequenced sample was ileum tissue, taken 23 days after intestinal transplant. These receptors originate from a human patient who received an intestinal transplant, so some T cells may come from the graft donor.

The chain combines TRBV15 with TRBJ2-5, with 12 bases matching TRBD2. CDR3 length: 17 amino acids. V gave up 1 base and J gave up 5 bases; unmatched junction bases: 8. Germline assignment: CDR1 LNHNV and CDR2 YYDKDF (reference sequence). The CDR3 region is CATSRGPSGRARETQYF. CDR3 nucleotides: TGTGCCACCAGCAGAGGCCCTAGCGGGAGGGCCAGGGAGACCCAGTACTTC. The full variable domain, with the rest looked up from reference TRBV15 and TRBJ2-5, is DAMVIQNPRYQVTQFGKPVTLSCSQTLNHNVMYWYQQKSSQAPKLLFHYYDKDFNNEADTPDNFQSRRPNTSFCFLDIRSPGLGDTAMYLCATSRGPSGRARETQYFGPGTRLLVL.

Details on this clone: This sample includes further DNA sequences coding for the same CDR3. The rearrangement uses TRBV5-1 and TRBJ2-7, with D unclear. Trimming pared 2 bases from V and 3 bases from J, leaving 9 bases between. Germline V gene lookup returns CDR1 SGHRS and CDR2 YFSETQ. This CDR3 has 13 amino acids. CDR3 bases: TGCGCCAGCAGCTTTTGGTTGCACTACGAGCAGTACTTC. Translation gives CASSFWLHYEQYF.

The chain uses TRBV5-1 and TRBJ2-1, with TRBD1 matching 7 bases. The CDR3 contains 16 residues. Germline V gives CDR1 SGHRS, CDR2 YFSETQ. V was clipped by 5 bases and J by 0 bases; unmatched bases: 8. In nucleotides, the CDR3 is TGCGCCAGCAGTTCACCCTCAGGGGGCTCCTACAATGAGCAGTTCTTC. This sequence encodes CASSSPSGGSYNEQFF. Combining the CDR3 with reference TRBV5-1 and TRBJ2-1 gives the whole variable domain KAGVTQTPRYLIKTRGQQVTLSCSPISGHRSVSWYQQTPGQGLQFLFEYFSETQRNKGNFPGRFSGRQFSNSRSEMNVSTLELGDSALYLCASSSPSGGSYNEQFFGPGTRLTVL.

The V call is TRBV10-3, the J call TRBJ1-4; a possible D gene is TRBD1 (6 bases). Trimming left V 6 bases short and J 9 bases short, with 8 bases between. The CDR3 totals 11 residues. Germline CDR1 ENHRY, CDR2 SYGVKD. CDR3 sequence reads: CAISTGKKLFF. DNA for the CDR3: TGTGCCATCAGCACAGGGAAAAAACTGTTTTTT.

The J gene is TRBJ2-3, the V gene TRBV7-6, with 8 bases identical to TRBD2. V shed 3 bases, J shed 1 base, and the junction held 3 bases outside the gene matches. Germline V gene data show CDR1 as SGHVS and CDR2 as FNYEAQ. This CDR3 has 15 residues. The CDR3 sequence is CASSLERERTDTQYF. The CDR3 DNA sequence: TGTGCCAGCAGCTTGGAGCGGGAGCGCACAGATACGCAGTATTTT.

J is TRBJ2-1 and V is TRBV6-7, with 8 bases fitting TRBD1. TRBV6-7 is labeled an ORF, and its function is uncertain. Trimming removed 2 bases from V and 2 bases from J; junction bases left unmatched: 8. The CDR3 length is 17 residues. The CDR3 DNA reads TGTGCCAGCAGTTACCCACTGGACAGGGATACCTACAATGAGCAGTTCTTC. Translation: CASSYPLDRDTYNEQFF.

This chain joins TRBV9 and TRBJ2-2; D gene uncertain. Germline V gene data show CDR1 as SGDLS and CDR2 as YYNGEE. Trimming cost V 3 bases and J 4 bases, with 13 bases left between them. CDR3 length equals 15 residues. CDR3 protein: CASSALRVSTGELFF. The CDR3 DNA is TGTGCCAGCAGCGCCCTTCGGGTGAGCACCGGGGAGCTGTTTTTT.

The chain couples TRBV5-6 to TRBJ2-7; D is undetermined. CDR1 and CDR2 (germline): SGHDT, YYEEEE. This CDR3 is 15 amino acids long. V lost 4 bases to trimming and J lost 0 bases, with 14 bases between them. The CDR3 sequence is CASSPLWGSSYEQYF. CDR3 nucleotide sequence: TGTGCCAGCAGCCCACTCTGGGGTAGCTCCTACGAGCAGTACTTC.

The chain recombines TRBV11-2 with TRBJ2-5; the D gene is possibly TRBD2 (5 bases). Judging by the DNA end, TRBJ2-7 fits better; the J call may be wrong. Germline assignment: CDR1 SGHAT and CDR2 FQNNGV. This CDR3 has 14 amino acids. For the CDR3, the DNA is TGTGCCAGCAGCTTAGTGCAGACTACCTACGAGCAGTACTTC. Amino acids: CASSLVQTTYEQYF.

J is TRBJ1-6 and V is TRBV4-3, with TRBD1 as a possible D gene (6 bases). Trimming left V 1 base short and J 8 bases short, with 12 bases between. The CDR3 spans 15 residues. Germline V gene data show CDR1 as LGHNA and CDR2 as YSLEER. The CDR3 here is CASSQVVQGYSPLHF. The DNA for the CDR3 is TGCGCCAGCAGCCAAGTAGTACAGGGCTATTCACCCCTCCACTTT.

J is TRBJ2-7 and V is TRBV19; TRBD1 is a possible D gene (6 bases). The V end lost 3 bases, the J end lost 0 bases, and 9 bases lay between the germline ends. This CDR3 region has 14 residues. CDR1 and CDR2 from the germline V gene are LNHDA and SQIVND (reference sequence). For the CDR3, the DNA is TGTGCCAGTAGTATGACAGGAAGCTCCTACGAGCAGTACTTC. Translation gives CASSMTGSSYEQYF.

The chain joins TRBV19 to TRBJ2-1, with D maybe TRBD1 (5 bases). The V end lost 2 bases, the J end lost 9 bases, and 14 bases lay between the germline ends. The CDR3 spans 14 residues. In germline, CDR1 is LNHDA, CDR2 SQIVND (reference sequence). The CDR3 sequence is CASSIWTQRSEQFF. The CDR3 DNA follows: TGTGCCAGTAGTATATGGACACAACGGAGTGAGCAGTTCTTC. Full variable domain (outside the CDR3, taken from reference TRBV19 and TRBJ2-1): DGGITQSPKYLFRKEGQNVTLSCEQNLNHDAMYWYRQDPGQGLRLIYYSQIVNDFQKGDIAEGYSVSREKKESFPLTVTSAQKNPTAFYLCASSIWTQRSEQFFGPGTRLTVL.

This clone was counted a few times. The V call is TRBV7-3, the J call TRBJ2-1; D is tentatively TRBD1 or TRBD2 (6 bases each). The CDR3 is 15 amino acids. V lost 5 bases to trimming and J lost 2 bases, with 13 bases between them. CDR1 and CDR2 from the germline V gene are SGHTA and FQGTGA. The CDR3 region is CASSRRGPPYNEQFF. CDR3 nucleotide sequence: TGTGCCAGCAGCCGTCGGGGGCCTCCCTACAATGAGCAGTTCTTC.

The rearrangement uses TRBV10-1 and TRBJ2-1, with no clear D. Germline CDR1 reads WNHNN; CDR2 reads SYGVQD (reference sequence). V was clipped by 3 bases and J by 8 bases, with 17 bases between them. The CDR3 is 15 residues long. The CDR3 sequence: CASSEKAFRPHEQFF. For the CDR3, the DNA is TGCGCCAGCAGTGAAAAAGCTTTCCGCCCCCATGAGCAGTTCTTC.

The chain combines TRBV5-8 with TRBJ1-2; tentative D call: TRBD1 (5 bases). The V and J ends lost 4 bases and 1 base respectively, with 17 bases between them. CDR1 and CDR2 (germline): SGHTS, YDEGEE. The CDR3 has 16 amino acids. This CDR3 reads CASSTGPKPDNYGYTF. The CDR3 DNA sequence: TGTGCCAGCAGCACGGGACCGAAACCGGATAACTATGGCTACACCTTC.

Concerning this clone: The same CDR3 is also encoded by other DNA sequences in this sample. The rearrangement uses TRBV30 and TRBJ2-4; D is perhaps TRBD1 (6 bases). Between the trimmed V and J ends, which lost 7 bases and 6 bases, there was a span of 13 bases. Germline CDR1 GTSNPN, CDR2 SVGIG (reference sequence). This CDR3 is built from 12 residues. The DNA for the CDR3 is TGTGCCTCCACAGGGAGAGTAAACATTCAGTACTTC. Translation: CASTGRVNIQYF.

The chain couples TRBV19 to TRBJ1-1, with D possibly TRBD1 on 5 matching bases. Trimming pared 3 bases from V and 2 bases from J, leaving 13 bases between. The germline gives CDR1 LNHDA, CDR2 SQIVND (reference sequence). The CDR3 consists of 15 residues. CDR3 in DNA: TGTGCCAGTAGTATTGGCCCTGACAGAAACACTGAAGCTTTCTTT. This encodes CASSIGPDRNTEAFF. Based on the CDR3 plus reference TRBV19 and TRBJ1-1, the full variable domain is DGGITQSPKYLFRKEGQNVTLSCEQNLNHDAMYWYRQDPGQGLRLIYYSQIVNDFQKGDIAEGYSVSREKKESFPLTVTSAQKNPTAFYLCASSIGPDRNTEAFFGQGTRLTVV.

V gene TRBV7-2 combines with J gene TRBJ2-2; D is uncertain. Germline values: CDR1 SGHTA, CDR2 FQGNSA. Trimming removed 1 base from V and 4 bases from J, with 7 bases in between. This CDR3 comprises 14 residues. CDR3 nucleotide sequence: TGTGCCAGCAGCTTAGTGGCCGGCACCGGGGAGCTGTTTTTT. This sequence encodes CASSLVAGTGELFF.

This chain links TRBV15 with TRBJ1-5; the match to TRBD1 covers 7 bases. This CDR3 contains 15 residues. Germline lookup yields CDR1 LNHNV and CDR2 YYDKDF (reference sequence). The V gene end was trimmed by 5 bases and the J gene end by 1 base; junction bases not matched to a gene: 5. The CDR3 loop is CATSRAGGSNQPQHF. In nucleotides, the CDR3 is TGTGCCACCAGCCGGGCAGGGGGGAGCAATCAGCCCCAGCATTTT.

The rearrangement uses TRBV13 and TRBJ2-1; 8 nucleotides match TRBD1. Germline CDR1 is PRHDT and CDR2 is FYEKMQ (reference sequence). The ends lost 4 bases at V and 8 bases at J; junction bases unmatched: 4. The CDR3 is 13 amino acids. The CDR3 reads CASSSGQGDEQFF. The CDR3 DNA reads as TGTGCCAGCAGCTCAGGACAGGGTGATGAGCAGTTCTTC.

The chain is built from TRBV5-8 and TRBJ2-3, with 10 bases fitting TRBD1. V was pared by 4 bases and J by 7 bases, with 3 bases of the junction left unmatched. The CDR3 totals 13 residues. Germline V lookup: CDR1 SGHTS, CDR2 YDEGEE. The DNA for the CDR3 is TGTGCCAGCAGCGCGACAGGGGGCCATACGCAGTATTTT. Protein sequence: CASSATGGHTQYF.